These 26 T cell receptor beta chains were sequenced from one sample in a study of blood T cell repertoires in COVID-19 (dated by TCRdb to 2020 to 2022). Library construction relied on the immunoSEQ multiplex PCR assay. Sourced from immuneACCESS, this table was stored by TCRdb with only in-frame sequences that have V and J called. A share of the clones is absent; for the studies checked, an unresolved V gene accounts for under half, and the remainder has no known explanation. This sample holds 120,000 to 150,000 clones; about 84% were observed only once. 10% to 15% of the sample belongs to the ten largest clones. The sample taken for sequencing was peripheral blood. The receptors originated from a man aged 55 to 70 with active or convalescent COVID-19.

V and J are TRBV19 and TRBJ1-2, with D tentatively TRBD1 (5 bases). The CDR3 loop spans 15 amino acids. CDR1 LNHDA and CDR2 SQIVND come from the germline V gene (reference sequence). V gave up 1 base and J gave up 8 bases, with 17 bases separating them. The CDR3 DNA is TGTGCCAGTAGTATAGGAGGGACTTCTGCAGGGGGCTACACCTTC. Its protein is CASSIGGTSAGGYTF.

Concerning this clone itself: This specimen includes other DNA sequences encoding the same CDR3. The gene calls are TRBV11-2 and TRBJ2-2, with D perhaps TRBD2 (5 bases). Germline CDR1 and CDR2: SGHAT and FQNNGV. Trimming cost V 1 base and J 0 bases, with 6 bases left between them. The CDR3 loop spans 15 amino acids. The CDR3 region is CASSLVLANTGELFF. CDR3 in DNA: TGTGCCAGCAGCTTAGTACTAGCGAACACCGGGGAGCTGTTTTTT.

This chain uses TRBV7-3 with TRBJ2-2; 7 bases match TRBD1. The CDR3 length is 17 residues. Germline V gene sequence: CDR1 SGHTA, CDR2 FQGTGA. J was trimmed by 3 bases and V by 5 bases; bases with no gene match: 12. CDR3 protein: CASSPTGDWRDTGELFF. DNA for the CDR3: TGTGCCAGCAGCCCAACAGGGGATTGGAGAGACACCGGGGAGCTGTTTTTT.

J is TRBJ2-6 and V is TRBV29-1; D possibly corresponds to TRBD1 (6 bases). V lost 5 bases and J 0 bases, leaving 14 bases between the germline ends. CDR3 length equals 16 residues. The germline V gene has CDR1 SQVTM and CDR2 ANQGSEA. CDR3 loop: CSVSRQANSGANVLTF. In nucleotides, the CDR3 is TGCAGCGTTTCCCGACAGGCTAACTCTGGGGCCAACGTCCTGACTTTC.

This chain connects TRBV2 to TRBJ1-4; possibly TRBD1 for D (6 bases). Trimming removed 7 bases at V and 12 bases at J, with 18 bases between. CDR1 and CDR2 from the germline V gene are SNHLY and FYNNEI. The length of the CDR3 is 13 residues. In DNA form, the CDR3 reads TGTGCCAGCACCGGGTGGGGGCGCCGGGAACTGTTTTTT. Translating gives CASTGWGRRELFF.

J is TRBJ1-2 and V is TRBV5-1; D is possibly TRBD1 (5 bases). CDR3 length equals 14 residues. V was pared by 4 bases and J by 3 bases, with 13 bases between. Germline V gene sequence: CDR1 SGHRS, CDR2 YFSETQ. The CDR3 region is CASSAAPGDYGYTF. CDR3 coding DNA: TGCGCCAGCAGCGCCGCTCCGGGGGACTATGGCTACACCTTC.

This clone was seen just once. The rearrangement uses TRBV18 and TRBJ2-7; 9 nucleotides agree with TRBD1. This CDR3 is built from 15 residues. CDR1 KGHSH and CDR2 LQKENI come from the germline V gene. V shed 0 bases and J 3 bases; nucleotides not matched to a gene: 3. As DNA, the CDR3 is TGTGCCAGCTCACCACCGGGACAGGGAGTCTACGAGCAGTACTTC. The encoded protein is CASSPPGQGVYEQYF. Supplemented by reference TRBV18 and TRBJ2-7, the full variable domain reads NAGVMQNPRHLVRRRGQEARLRCSPMKGHSHVYWYRQLPEEGLKFMVYLQKENIIDESGMPKERFSAEFPKEGPSILRIQQVVRGDSAAYFCASSPPGQGVYEQYFGPGTRLTVT.

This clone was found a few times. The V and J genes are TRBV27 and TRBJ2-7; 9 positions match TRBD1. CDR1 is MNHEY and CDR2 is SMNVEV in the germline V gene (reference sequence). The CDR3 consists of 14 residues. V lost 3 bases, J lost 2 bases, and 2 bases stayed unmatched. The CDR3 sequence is CASSFDRGAYEQYF. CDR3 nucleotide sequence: TGTGCCAGCAGTTTCGACAGGGGGGCCTACGAGCAGTACTTC.

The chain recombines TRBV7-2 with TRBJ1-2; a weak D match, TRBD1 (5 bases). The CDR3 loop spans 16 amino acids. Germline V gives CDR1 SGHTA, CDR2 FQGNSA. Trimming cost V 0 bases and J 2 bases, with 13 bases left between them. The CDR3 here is CASSLALYDSNYGYTF. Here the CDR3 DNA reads TGTGCCAGCAGCTTAGCCCTCTATGACAGCAACTATGGCTACACCTTC.

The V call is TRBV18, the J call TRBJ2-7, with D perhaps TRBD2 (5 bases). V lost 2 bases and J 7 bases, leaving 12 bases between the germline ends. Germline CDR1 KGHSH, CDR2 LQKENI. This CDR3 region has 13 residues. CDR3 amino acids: CASSPDSSGEQYF. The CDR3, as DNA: TGTGCCAGCTCACCAGATAGCTCGGGGGAGCAGTACTTC.

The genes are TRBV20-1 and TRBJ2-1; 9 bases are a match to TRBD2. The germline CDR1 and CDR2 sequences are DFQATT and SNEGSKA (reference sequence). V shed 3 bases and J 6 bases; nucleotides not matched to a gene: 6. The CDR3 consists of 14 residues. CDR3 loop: CSASGTSSGNEQFF. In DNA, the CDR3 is TGCAGTGCTAGTGGGACTAGCTCCGGCAATGAGCAGTTCTTC.

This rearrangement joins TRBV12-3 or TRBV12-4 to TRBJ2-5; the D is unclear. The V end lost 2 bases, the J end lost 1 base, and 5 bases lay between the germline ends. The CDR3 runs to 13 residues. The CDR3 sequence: CASSLRSQETQYF. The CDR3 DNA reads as TGTGCCAGCAGTTTAAGGAGCCAAGAGACCCAGTACTTC.

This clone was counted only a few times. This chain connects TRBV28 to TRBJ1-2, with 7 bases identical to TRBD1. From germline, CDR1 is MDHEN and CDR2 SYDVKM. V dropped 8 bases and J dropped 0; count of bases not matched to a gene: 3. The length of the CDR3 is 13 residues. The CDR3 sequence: CASGDSPNYGYTF. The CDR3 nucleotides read TGTGCCAGCGGGGACAGTCCTAACTATGGCTACACCTTC.

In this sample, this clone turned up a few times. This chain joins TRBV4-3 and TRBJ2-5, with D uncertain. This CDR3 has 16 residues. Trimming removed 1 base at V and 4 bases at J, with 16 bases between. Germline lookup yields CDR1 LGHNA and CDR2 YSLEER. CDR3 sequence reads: CASSQVPTSSRETQYF. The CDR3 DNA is TGCGCCAGCAGCCAAGTCCCGACTTCAAGCAGAGAGACCCAGTACTTC.

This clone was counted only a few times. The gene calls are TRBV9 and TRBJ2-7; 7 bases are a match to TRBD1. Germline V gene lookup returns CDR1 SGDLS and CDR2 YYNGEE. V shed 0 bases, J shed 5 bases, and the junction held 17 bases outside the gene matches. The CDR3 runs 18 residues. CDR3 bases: TGTGCCAGCAGCGTAGCGGTCTCGGGGCAGGGGGTTTCCCACGAGCAGTACTTC. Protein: CASSVAVSGQGVSHEQYF. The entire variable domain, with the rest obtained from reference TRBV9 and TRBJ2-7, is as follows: DSGVTQTPKHLITATGQRVTLRCSPRSGDLSVYWYQQSLDQGLQFLIQYYNGEERAKGNILERFSAQQFPDLHSELNLSSLELGDSALYFCASSVAVSGQGVSHEQYFGPGTRLTVT.

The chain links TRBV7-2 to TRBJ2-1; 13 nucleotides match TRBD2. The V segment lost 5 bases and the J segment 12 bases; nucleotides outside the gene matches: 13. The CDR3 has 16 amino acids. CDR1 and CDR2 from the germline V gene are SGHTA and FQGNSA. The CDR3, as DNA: TGTGCCAGCAGCCTACAAACTAGCGGGGGGGTTCGGTGGCAGTTCTTC. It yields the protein CASSLQTSGGVRWQFF.

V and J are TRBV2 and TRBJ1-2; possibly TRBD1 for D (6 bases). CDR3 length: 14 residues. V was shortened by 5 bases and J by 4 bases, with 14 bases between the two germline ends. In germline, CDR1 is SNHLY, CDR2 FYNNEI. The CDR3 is CASSTEDRLYGYTF. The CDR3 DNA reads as TGTGCCAGCAGTACCGAGGACAGACTCTATGGCTACACCTTC. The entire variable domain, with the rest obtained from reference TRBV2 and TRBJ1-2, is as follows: EPEVTQTPSHQVTQMGQEVILRCVPISNHLYFYWYRQILGQKVEFLVSFYNNEISEKSEIFDDQFSVERPDGSNFTLKIRSTKLEDSAMYFCASSTEDRLYGYTFGSGTRLTVV.

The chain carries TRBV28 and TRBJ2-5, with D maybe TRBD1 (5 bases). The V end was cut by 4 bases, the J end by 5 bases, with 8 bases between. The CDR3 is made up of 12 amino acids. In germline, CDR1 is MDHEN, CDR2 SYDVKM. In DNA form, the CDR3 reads TGTGCCAGCAGTTCGTCAGGGGAGACCCAGTACTTC. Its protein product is CASSSSGETQYF. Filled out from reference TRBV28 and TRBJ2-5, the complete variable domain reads DVKVTQSSRYLVKRTGEKVFLECVQDMDHENMFWYRQDPGLGLRLIYFSYDVKMKEKGDIPEGYSVSREKKERFSLILESASTNQTSMYLCASSSSGETQYFGPGTRLLVL.

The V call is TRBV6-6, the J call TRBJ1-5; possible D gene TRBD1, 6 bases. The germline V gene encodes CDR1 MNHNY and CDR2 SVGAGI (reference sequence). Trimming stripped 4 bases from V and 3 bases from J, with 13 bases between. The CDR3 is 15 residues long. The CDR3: CASSSQGALNQPQHF. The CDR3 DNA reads TGTGCCAGCAGTTCACAGGGCGCCCTCAATCAGCCCCAGCATTTT.

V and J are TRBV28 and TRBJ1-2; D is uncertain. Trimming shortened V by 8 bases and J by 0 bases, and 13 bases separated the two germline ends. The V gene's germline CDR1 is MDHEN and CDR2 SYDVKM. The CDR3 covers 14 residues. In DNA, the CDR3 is TGTGCCAGCGCCGGTGGCGGAGCTAACTATGGCTACACCTTC. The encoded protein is CASAGGGANYGYTF.

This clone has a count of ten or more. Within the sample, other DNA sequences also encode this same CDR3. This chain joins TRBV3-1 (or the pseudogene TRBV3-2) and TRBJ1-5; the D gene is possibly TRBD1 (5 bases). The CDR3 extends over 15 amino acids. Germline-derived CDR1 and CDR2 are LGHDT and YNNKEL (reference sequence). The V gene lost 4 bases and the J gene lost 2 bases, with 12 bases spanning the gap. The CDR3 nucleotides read TGTGCCAGCAGCCCCGACAGTAGTGGCAATCAGCCCCAGCATTTT. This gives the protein CASSPDSSGNQPQHF.

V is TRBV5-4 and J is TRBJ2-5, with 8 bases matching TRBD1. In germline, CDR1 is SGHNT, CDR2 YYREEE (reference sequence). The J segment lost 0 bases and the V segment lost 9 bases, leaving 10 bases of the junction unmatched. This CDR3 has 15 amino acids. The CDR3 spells CATRPGQAYQETQYF. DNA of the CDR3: TGTGCCACTCGCCCGGGACAGGCTTACCAAGAGACCCAGTACTTC.

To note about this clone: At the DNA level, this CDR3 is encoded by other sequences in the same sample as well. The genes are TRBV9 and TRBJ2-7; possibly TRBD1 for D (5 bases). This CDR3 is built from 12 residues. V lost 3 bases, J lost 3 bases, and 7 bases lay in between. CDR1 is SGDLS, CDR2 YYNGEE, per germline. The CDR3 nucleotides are TGTGCCAGCAGCGGCCAGGGCTACGAGCAGTACTTC. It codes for CASSGQGYEQYF.

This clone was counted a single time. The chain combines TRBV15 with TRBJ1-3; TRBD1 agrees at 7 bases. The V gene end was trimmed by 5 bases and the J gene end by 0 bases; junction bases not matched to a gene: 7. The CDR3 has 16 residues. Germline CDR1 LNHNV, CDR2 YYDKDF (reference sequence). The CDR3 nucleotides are TGTGCCACCAGCCCACCGGGACAGAGCTCTGGAAACACCATATATTTT. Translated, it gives CATSPPGQSSGNTIYF. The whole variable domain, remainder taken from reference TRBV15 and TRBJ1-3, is DAMVIQNPRYQVTQFGKPVTLSCSQTLNHNVMYWYQQKSSQAPKLLFHYYDKDFNNEADTPDNFQSRRPNTSFCFLDIRSPGLGDTAMYLCATSPPGQSSGNTIYFGEGSWLTVV.

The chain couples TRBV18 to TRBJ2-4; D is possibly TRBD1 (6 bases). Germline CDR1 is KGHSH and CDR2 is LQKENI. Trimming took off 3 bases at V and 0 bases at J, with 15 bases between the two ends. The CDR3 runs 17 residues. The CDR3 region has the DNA TGTGCCAGCTCACCGTTACAGGGACCATTAGCCAAAAACATTCAGTACTTC. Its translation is CASSPLQGPLAKNIQYF.

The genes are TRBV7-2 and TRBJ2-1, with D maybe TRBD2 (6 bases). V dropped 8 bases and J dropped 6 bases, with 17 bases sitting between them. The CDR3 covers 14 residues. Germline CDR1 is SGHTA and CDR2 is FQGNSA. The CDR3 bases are TGTGCCAGCCTGGGGGGTCCCGCGCGCAATGAGCAGTTCTTC. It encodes CASLGGPARNEQFF.